This passage covers 25 T cell receptor beta chains from one sample sequenced in a study of identical twins. TCRdb itself ran the 5' RACE reads through MiXCR, one entry per CDR3 protein. This table holds around 18,000 distinct CDR3 sequences, 69% found once. Sequencing was done on a sample of memory (CD45RO+) T cells sorted from blood. These receptors were taken from a woman between 18 and 30 years old in good health. This table probably holds off-target reads from a library built for another chain.

The genes are TRBV12-3 or TRBV12-4 and TRBJ2-3; D not resolved. V lost 7 bases and J 6 bases, leaving 8 bases between the germline ends. The CDR3 loop spans 11 amino acids. CDR3 amino acids: CASTPRDTQYF. The CDR3 region has the DNA TGTGCCAGCACCCCTCGCGATACGCAGTATTTT.

The genes are TRBV29-1 and TRBJ1-1; maybe TRBD1 (5 bases). This CDR3 is built from 14 residues. V lost 4 bases, J lost 1 base, and 13 bases lay in between. The germline gives CDR1 SQVTM, CDR2 ANQGSEA. The CDR3: CSVAQGGSNTEAFF. In DNA, the CDR3 is TGCAGCGTTGCGCAGGGAGGTTCGAACACTGAAGCTTTCTTT.

This sequence joins TRBV4-3 and TRBJ2-7; 14 bases are shared with TRBD2. The CDR3 loop spans 19 amino acids. CDR1 and CDR2 from the germline V gene are LGHNA and YSLEER. V lost 0 bases to trimming and J lost 1 base; unmatched junction nucleotides: 8. CDR3 in amino acids: CASSQDIGTSGSHSYEQYF. DNA of the CDR3: TGCGCCAGCAGCCAAGATATTGGGACTAGCGGGAGTCATTCCTACGAGCAGTACTTC.

V and J are TRBV19 and TRBJ2-1; D ambiguous. The ends were cut back, 7 bases at V and 7 bases at J, with 17 bases in the middle. Germline CDR1 reads LNHDA; CDR2 reads SQIVND (reference sequence). The CDR3 spans 14 residues. The CDR3 DNA reads TGTGCCAGTACGCCGGGCGAGCCTCCGAATGAGCAGTTCTTC. As protein: CASTPGEPPNEQFF.

The chain carries TRBV5-4 and TRBJ2-2, with unresolved D. Germline V gene lookup returns CDR1 SGHNT and CDR2 YYREEE (reference sequence). Trimming removed 4 bases at V and 6 bases at J, with 13 bases between. The CDR3 is 14 residues long. The CDR3 DNA reads TGTGCCAGCAGCGAGGCTAGGTTCCCCGGGGAGCTGTTTTTT. Translation gives CASSEARFPGELFF.

This chain uses TRBV2 with TRBJ2-1; TRBD1 aligns across 7 bases. Germline V gene lookup returns CDR1 SNHLY and CDR2 FYNNEI. Germline trimming cut 6 bases from V and 1 base from J; bases unmatched to any gene: 3. This CDR3 spans 14 amino acids. The CDR3 reads CASRNRGSYNEQFF. The CDR3 DNA sequence: TGTGCCAGCAGAAACAGGGGATCCTACAATGAGCAGTTCTTC.

The V call is TRBV6-1, the J call TRBJ2-5; 13 nucleotides line up with TRBD2. Germline CDR1 is MNHNS and CDR2 is SASEGT. The V gene end was trimmed by 6 bases and the J gene end by 5 bases; junction bases not matched to a gene: 6. The CDR3 is made up of 15 amino acids. CDR3 bases: TGTGCCAGCAGATCCGGGACTAGCGGGATTGAGACCCAGTACTTC. This gives the protein CASRSGTSGIETQYF.

The chain uses TRBV13 and TRBJ1-5, with a tentative D call TRBD1 (5 bases). The CDR3 runs 13 residues. The germline V gene encodes CDR1 PRHDT and CDR2 FYEKMQ (reference sequence). Trimming took 6 bases from V and 3 from J, leaving 9 bases between them. The CDR3 region is CASRLGTNQPQHF. The DNA for the CDR3 is TGTGCCAGCAGGTTGGGGACCAATCAGCCCCAGCATTTT.

This sequence joins TRBV2 and TRBJ2-5; 12 bases line up with TRBD2. V lost 6 bases, J lost 5 bases, and 4 bases stayed unmatched. The CDR3 consists of 14 residues. Germline CDR1 reads SNHLY; CDR2 reads FYNNEI. CDR3 loop: CASRPGTSGETQYF. CDR3 nucleotide sequence: TGTGCCAGCAGGCCCGGGACTAGCGGGGAGACCCAGTACTTC.

J is TRBJ2-7 and V is TRBV20-1; 12 nucleotides agree with TRBD2. Losses at the gene ends were 3 bases for V and 9 bases for J; bases not matched to a gene: 12. CDR1 and CDR2 (germline): DFQATT, SNEGSKA (reference sequence). The CDR3 loop spans 15 amino acids. CDR3 region: CSASQPSGRAEVQYF. CDR3 DNA: TGCAGTGCTAGTCAGCCTAGCGGGAGGGCCGAAGTGCAGTACTTC.

The chain has TRBV15 and TRBJ2-7; 10 positions agree with TRBD1. CDR3 length: 13 residues. The junction had 4 bases not matched to a gene; V was cut back by 5 bases and J by 6 bases. CDR1 is LNHNV and CDR2 is YYDKDF in the germline V gene (reference sequence). For the CDR3, the DNA is TGTGCCACCAGCCCCCGGGACAGGGGCGAGCAGTACTTC. Translating it yields CATSPRDRGEQYF.

This clonotype was counted only a few times. This chain uses TRBV10-2 with TRBJ2-7; TRBD1 or TRBD2 may be the D gene (5 bases each). The germline gives CDR1 WSHSY, CDR2 SAAADI. Trimming took 8 bases from V and 6 from J, leaving 14 bases between them. The CDR3 has 12 residues. CDR3 in amino acids: CASRRGEGEQYF. CDR3 in DNA: TGCGCCAGCCGTCGGGGCGAGGGCGAGCAGTACTTC.

The chain uses TRBV4-3 and TRBJ2-7; TRBD1 is a possible D gene (6 bases). V gave up 2 bases and J gave up 3 bases, with 8 bases separating them. CDR3 length equals 13 residues. Germline CDR1 and CDR2: LGHNA and YSLEER. The CDR3, as DNA: TGCGCCAGCAGCCAATCGGACAGCTACGAGCAGTACTTC. Amino acids: CASSQSDSYEQYF.

The chain is built from TRBV2 and TRBJ2-5; D gene unclear. The CDR3 has 12 residues. Germline-derived CDR1 and CDR2 are SNHLY and FYNNEI. Trimming cost V 7 bases and J 5 bases, with 11 bases left between them. The CDR3 bases are TGTGCCAGCAAACCGCCAAAGGAGACCCAGTACTTC. As protein: CASKPPKETQYF.

This sequence joins TRBV20-1 and TRBJ2-5; 10 bases line up with TRBD2. V was clipped by 5 bases and J by 4 bases; unmatched bases: 4. Germline V CDR1 and CDR2: DFQATT, SNEGSKA (reference sequence). CDR3 length: 13 amino acids. The CDR3 region is CSAVAGGGETQYF. DNA for the CDR3: TGCAGTGCTGTAGCGGGAGGTGGAGAGACCCAGTACTTC.

The V gene is TRBV4-3, the J gene TRBJ1-1, with 11 bases identical to TRBD1. Germline assignment: CDR1 LGHNA and CDR2 YSLEER. The J segment lost 4 bases and the V segment lost 2 bases, leaving 3 bases of the junction unmatched. The CDR3 has 15 amino acids. CDR3 loop: CASSQTGTGGTEAFF. The CDR3 DNA reads as TGCGCCAGCAGCCAAACCGGGACAGGGGGCACTGAAGCTTTCTTT.

This clonotype was counted only a few times. The V and J genes are TRBV7-2 and TRBJ2-3; no definite D call. Trimming stripped 2 bases from V and 4 bases from J, with 4 bases between. The CDR3 length is 12 residues. The germline CDR1 and CDR2 sequences are SGHTA and FQGNSA. Here the CDR3 DNA reads TGTGCCAGCAGCTTAATGGCAGATACGCAGTATTTT. This sequence encodes CASSLMADTQYF. Together with reference TRBV7-2 and TRBJ2-3, the CDR3 gives the full variable domain: GAGVSQSPSNKVTEKGKDVELRCDPISGHTALYWYRQSLGQGLEFLIYFQGNSAPDKSGLPSDRFSAERTGGSVSTLTIQRTQQEDSAVYLCASSLMADTQYFGPGTRLTVL.

The gene calls are TRBV11-2 and TRBJ2-7; D unresolved. The CDR3 spans 11 residues. The V end was cut by 4 bases, the J end by 5 bases, with 6 bases between. Per the germline V gene, CDR1 is SGHAT and CDR2 is FQNNGV. Here the CDR3 DNA reads TGTGCCAGCAGCTCCGCCCACGAGCAGTACTTC. This gives the protein CASSSAHEQYF.

V usage is TRBV11-2 and J usage is TRBJ2-4, with a weak D call TRBD1 (6 bases). V was cut by 5 bases and J by 1 base, with 9 bases left in between. There are 14 residues in the CDR3. Germline V lookup: CDR1 SGHAT, CDR2 FQNNGV. CDR3 residues: CASSPGVAKNIQYF. Written as DNA, the CDR3 is TGTGCCAGCAGCCCAGGGGTCGCCAAAAACATTCAGTACTTC. Full variable domain (missing parts from reference TRBV11-2 and TRBJ2-4): EAGVAQSPRYKIIEKRQSVAFWCNPISGHATLYWYQQILGQGPKLLIQFQNNGVVDDSQLPKDRFSAERLKGVDSTLKIQPAKLEDSAVYLCASSPGVAKNIQYFGAGTRLSVL.

This chain links TRBV2 with TRBJ1-1, with TRBD1 as a possible D gene (5 bases). The V and J ends lost 8 bases and 4 bases respectively, with 8 bases between them. The germline V gene has CDR1 SNHLY and CDR2 FYNNEI. This CDR3 has 11 residues. For the CDR3, the DNA is TGTGCCAGCGCAAGGGGCACTGAAGCTTTCTTT. It yields the protein CASARGTEAFF.

This clonotype was picked up a small number of times. The V call is TRBV9, the J call TRBJ2-7; 13 bases line up with TRBD2. Germline trimming cut 4 bases from V and 2 bases from J; bases unmatched to any gene: 3. The CDR3 contains 15 residues. CDR1 SGDLS and CDR2 YYNGEE come from the germline V gene. CDR3: CASSQLAGGPYEQYF. Written as DNA, the CDR3 is TGTGCCAGCAGCCAACTAGCGGGAGGGCCCTACGAGCAGTACTTC.

This sequence joins TRBV7-9 and TRBJ2-3, with D perhaps being TRBD1 or TRBD2 (5 bases each). Trimming stripped 5 bases from V and 4 bases from J, with 10 bases between. CDR1 SEHNR and CDR2 FQNEAQ come from the germline V gene (reference sequence). CDR3 length: 13 residues. CDR3 sequence reads: CASSPRGPDTQYF. The CDR3 DNA follows: TGTGCCAGCAGCCCACGGGGCCCAGATACGCAGTATTTT.

This clonotype was detected only a few times. The chain combines TRBV4-3 with TRBJ2-2; the D gene is possibly TRBD2 (5 bases). Germline V gene lookup returns CDR1 LGHNA and CDR2 YSLEER. The V gene lost 1 base and the J gene lost 3 bases, with 12 bases spanning the gap. CDR3 length: 16 residues. The CDR3 sequence is CASSQGSRRDTGELFF. The CDR3 DNA follows: TGCGCCAGCAGCCAAGGTTCGAGGCGGGACACCGGGGAGCTGTTTTTT.

The rearrangement uses TRBV10-3 and TRBJ2-7, with D unclear. The CDR3 spans 10 residues. V lost 8 bases and J lost 2, with 4 bases in between. From germline, CDR1 is ENHRY and CDR2 SYGVKD. The CDR3 DNA sequence: TGTGCCATCGGAGCCTACGAGCAGTACTTC. Translation gives CAIGAYEQYF.

The table lists this clonotype with a count of one. This chain joins TRBV4-1 and TRBJ2-5, with D perhaps TRBD2 (8 bases). The CDR3 has 17 residues. The germline gives CDR1 MGHRA, CDR2 YSYEKL. Trimming removed 4 bases from V and 7 bases from J, with 25 bases in between. This CDR3 is CASSRQVSRDSGGTQYF. CDR3 sequence (DNA): TGCGCCAGCAGCCGGCAGGTTTCCCGGGACAGCGGGGGGACCCAGTACTTC.